This T cell receptor (beta chain) derives from a study of T-cell reconstitution after alpha-beta-depleted transplantation in children. Preparation of the TCRbeta library used unique molecular identifiers. Each CDR3 protein gets one entry after TCRdb re-called the PCR reads with MiXCR. The sample includes 380,000 or so distinct CDR3 sequences, about an eighth seen only once; the top ten take around 4%. The V gene end was trimmed by 2 bases and the J gene end by 9 bases; junction bases not matched to a gene: 7. This CDR3 contains 14 residues. CDR1 is DFQATT, CDR2 SNEGSKA, per germline (reference sequence).

Specimen: PBMCs, collected from the stem cell graft. This sequence joins TRBV20-1 and TRBJ2-1; 10 bases fit TRBD2. This clonotype originated in a human donor who donated a stem cell graft to a child with Fanconi anemia. CDR3 coding DNA: TGCAGTGCTAGAAATAGCGGGGGGCCGGGTGAGCAGTTCTTC. As protein: CSARNSGGPGEQFF.